This record concerns one T cell receptor (beta chain) sequence. The antigen it binds to is not known. No quality values exist for individual bases; no much larger clone is one base distant. Stable Graves' hyperthyroidism was defined as the absence of progression to ophthalmopathy over 18 months of follow-up. The hyperthyroidism patients were between 18 and 65 years old and newly diagnosed, with a disease duration of less than 2 months. Patients with uncontrolled infections, other autoimmune diseases, pregnancy or lactation were excluded. Clinical symptoms, serum thyroxine and TRAb, thyroid ultrasound, and orbital computed tomography formed the basis for the diagnoses. PBMCs were isolated from approximately 10 ml of fresh peripheral blood by Ficoll-Paque density gradient centrifugation. Trizol reagent was used to extract total RNA, and RNA quality was then checked on an Agilent 2100 Bioanalyzer. The source of the sample is a study of T cells in Graves' hyperthyroidism and ophthalmopathy (dated by TCRdb to between 2017 and 2020). Broadly, across the study: Peripheral blood samples were taken at initial diagnosis, before any treatment was given. To identify TCR V-J signatures that set the groups apart, the researchers used a discovery cohort of 95 to 100 patients, made up of 40 to 45 with Graves' ophthalmopathy and around 58 with stable Graves' hyperthyroidism. Prospective prediction of ophthalmopathy was tested in an independent validation cohort consisting of roughly 19 hyperthyroidism patients and around 16 patients who later progressed to ophthalmopathy. The 95 to 100 discovery patients were randomly divided into training and test sets at a 7:3 ratio. Thyroid tissue and blood T-cell repertoires from roughly six Graves' hyperthyroidism patients were also compared in the study. After sampling, hyperthyroidism patients received methimazole starting at 30 mg daily, and ophthalmopathy patients received high-dose intravenous methylprednisolone. TCR Vbeta CDR3 sequencing of some 140 peripheral blood samples (over 40 ophthalmopathy, about 75 hyperthyroidism and around 17 progressor patients) is reported in the paper.

Findings and caveats that apply to the study as a whole: Most expanded thyroid clonotypes (frequency above 0.001) were also detected in blood, a finding suggesting that blood repertoires may reflect thyroid immune responses. In validation, progression to ophthalmopathy was predicted by the model with 70.59% sensitivity and 72% to 85% specificity, a median of about 6 months before onset. Sample size was not statistically predetermined, and investigators were not blinded to group allocation. In cross-validation, a model built on a 13 V-J signature told ophthalmopathy apart from stable hyperthyroidism with approximately 90% sensitivity and about 81% specificity, and in testing the same model reached 80%/75%.

The TCR beta CDR3 regions were amplified from the RNA transcripts. A first-round RT-PCR of the TCR CDR3 used the HTBI primer set with the Qiagen OneStep RT-PCR kit. Libraries were constructed in a second round of multiplex PCR, after which size selection and purification were performed. Sequencing of the libraries was done on an Illumina HiSeq2000 using paired-end 100 bp reads. The original pipeline was this. SOAPnuke was used to process the raw data, with reads discarded if the reads contained adapters or uncalled bases, had a mean Phred below 15, or lacked an exact constant-primer or identifier match. COPE v1.2.5 was used to merge high-quality paired reads, and clonotypes were defined as unique nucleotide sequences. Clonotypes were aligned to IMGT TRBV, TRBD and TRBJ reference segments using MiTCR v1.1. Only V-J combinations with frequency above 0.0001, covering about 99% of repertoires, were analysed. A TCS score was defined as the ratio between F50 (clonal expansion) and ExV (chaos), using BLOSUM62-based TCRdist between CDR3 peptides within each V-J. Welch's t-statistics and random forest reduced 450 to 600 V-J features to roughly 13, which were used in a naive Bayes classifier (R e1071). TCRdb reran the public reads through fastp at Q25 and MiXCR, keeping productive beta chains. A single entry per CDR3 protein holds the most common genes and DNA from its merged rows. These V and J calls derive from TCRdb rather than the authors' analysis. The table for this sample lists 550,000 to 800,000 distinct CDR3 sequences; roughly 15% of them were counted only once. The ten top clones hold under 9.5% of the sample.

Compared with germline, V lacks 1 base and J lacks 0 bases; bases without a gene match: 3. Measured from the cysteine to the phenylalanine, the CDR3 is 17 residues long. Here the CDR3 DNA is all that survives: 51 bases in frame from base 1. The chain uses TRBV12-3 or TRBV12-4 and TRBJ2-6; the junction holds 7 bases that match TRBD2. This clonotype was obtained from a man aged 18 to 30 with Graves' hyperthyroidism. The sequenced sample consisted of blood. The DNA sequence is as follows: TGTGCCAGCAGTTTAGGGGAGGGGTACTCTGGGGCCAACGTCCTGACTTTC. This is translated as CASSLGEGYSGANVLTF.